These 21 T cell receptor beta chains came from one sample sequenced in a study of shared clonotypes between healthy human individuals. Here immunoSEQ multiplex PCR was the method, and the copy in TCRdb shows in-frame clones only, minus some. This table has 2.5 million or so clones, roughly nine tenths appearing once. The sequencing input was naive CD4+ T cells sorted from blood. Subset indicated: CD45RA+ positively selected. The receptors originated from a man between 18 and 29 years old in good health.

The chain couples TRBV7-2 to TRBJ2-5; 7 positions agree with TRBD2. The DNA end lines up better with TRBJ2-7; the J call may be wrong. The CDR3 length is 16 residues. CDR1 is SGHTA, CDR2 FQGNSA, per germline. The CDR3 here is CASSLASGGSSYEQYF. The CDR3 nucleotides read TGTGCCAGCAGCTTAGCGAGTGGCGGGAGCTCCTACGAGCAGTACTTC.

This rearrangement joins TRBV5-1 to TRBJ2-5; 7 nucleotides line up with TRBD2. Germline CDR1 SGHRS, CDR2 YFSETQ. After removal of 4 bases from V and 2 bases from J, the junction contained 5 bases not matched to a gene. The CDR3 spans 14 residues. The CDR3 DNA reads as TGCGCCAGCAGCGGCGAAGCGGGACAAGAGACCCAGTACTTC. Protein: CASSGEAGQETQYF.

The chain employs TRBV7-8 and TRBJ2-2; the D gene is possibly TRBD1 (6 bases). Germline CDR1 and CDR2: SGHVS and FQNEAQ. Trimming stripped 6 bases from V and 7 bases from J, with 15 bases between. This CDR3 comprises 14 residues. CDR3 sequence reads: CASSRQTGNGELFF. CDR3 sequence (DNA): TGTGCCAGCAGTCGCCAAACAGGGAACGGGGAGCTGTTTTTT.

The gene calls are TRBV5-1 and TRBJ2-1, with 11 bases matching TRBD2. The length of the CDR3 is 15 residues. Germline V lookup: CDR1 SGHRS, CDR2 YFSETQ. V shed 4 bases, J shed 10 bases, and the junction held 10 bases outside the gene matches. DNA for the CDR3: TGCGCCAGCAGCCCGAGGCCTAGCGGGGGGACCGAGCAGTTCTTC. It encodes CASSPRPSGGTEQFF.

The chain joins TRBV28 to TRBJ2-7, with a weak D call TRBD2 (5 bases). Trimming removed 7 bases at V and 0 bases at J, with 10 bases between. CDR1 and CDR2 (germline): MDHEN, SYDVKM. CDR3 length: 13 residues. CDR3 sequence reads: CASTLEASYEQYF. CDR3 DNA: TGTGCCAGCACTCTGGAGGCCTCCTACGAGCAGTACTTC.

The V call is TRBV5-4, the J call TRBJ1-1, with TRBD1 as a possible D gene (6 bases). Germline values: CDR1 SGHNT, CDR2 YYREEE (reference sequence). Trimming shortened V by 6 bases and J by 1 base, and 13 bases separated the two germline ends. CDR3 size: 14 residues. CDR3 nucleotide sequence: TGTGCCAGCACCTCCGGACAGCCGAACACTGAAGCTTTCTTT. Translating gives CASTSGQPNTEAFF.

This clone appeared a single time. The rearrangement links TRBV14 to TRBJ2-1; D gene uncertain. CDR3 length equals 15 residues. Germline values: CDR1 SGHDN, CDR2 FVKESK. V gave up 0 bases and J gave up 4 bases, with 10 bases separating them. The CDR3 DNA is TGTGCCAGCAGCCAAGATGTTAGCCCTTACAATGAGCAGTTCTTC. It specifies CASSQDVSPYNEQFF. Based on the CDR3 plus reference TRBV14 and TRBJ2-1, the full variable domain is EAGVTQFPSHSVIEKGQTVTLRCDPISGHDNLYWYRRVMGKEIKFLLHFVKESKQDESGMPNNRFLAERTGGTYSTLKVQPAELEDSGVYFCASSQDVSPYNEQFFGPGTRLTVL.

This rearrangement joins TRBV14 to TRBJ1-1, with D possibly matching TRBD1 (6 bases). The CDR3 has 14 residues. V shed 4 bases and J shed 4 bases, with 13 bases lying between them. Germline V gene sequence: CDR1 SGHDN, CDR2 FVKESK. DNA of the CDR3: TGTGCCAGCAGCCTGGGAGGGGGTACCACTGAAGCTTTCTTT. This codes for CASSLGGGTTEAFF. The full variable domain, in which reference TRBV14 and TRBJ1-1 provide the parts outside the CDR3, is EAGVTQFPSHSVIEKGQTVTLRCDPISGHDNLYWYRRVMGKEIKFLLHFVKESKQDESGMPNNRFLAERTGGTYSTLKVQPAELEDSGVYFCASSLGGGTTEAFFGQGTRLTVV.

This rearrangement joins TRBV29-1 to TRBJ1-2, with a tentative D call TRBD1 (6 bases). The CDR3 is 13 amino acids. Trimming took off 4 bases at V and 1 base at J, with 10 bases between the two ends. Looked up from germline, CDR1 is SQVTM and CDR2 is ANQGSEA. Written as DNA, the CDR3 is TGCAGCGTTGCGATGGACAGTAACTATGGCTACACCTTC. Its translation: CSVAMDSNYGYTF. The entire variable domain, with the rest obtained from reference TRBV29-1 and TRBJ1-2, is as follows: SAVISQKPSRDICQRGTSLTIQCQVDSQVTMMFWYRQQPGQSLTLIATANQGSEATYESGFVIDKFPISRPNLTFSTLTVSNMSPEDSSIYLCSVAMDSNYGYTFGSGTRLTVV.

This clone was seen just once. Additional DNA sequences in this sample encode the identical CDR3. This chain links TRBV6-1 with TRBJ2-7; D is possibly TRBD1 (6 bases). The CDR3 totals 14 residues. The germline V and J ends were trimmed by 3 bases and 2 bases, with 11 bases remaining between them. Germline V gene data show CDR1 as MNHNS and CDR2 as SASEGT. The chain's CDR3 is CASSDRGGTYEQYF. The CDR3 DNA sequence: TGTGCCAGCAGTGACAGGGGCGGAACCTACGAGCAGTACTTC.

This chain connects TRBV10-1 to TRBJ1-3, with 9 bases aligning to TRBD1. Trimming cost V 6 bases and J 1 base; bases outside gene matches: 4. This CDR3 is built from 15 residues. Per germline, CDR1 WNHNN and CDR2 SYGVQD (reference sequence). CDR3 coding DNA: TGCGCCAGCAGAGCGGGGACAGGGTCTGGAAACACCATATATTTT. Its translation is CASRAGTGSGNTIYF.

This chain connects TRBV19 to TRBJ1-3; no definite D call. Trimming pared 5 bases from V and 0 bases from J, leaving 11 bases between. Per germline, CDR1 LNHDA and CDR2 SQIVND (reference sequence). The CDR3 sequence is 15 residues long. In DNA, the CDR3 is TGTGCCAGTAGTGTGGCGGCGGGCTCTGGAAACACCATATATTTT. Its protein product is CASSVAAGSGNTIYF.

The V call is TRBV7-2, the J call TRBJ2-1; 8 nucleotides match TRBD1. Germline CDR1 reads SGHTA; CDR2 reads FQGNSA. V lost 5 bases, J lost 3 bases, and 15 bases stayed unmatched. The CDR3 is 18 amino acids. The CDR3 nucleotides are TGTGCCAGCAGCCCTAAGGCCCCGGACAGGGTAATCTACAATGAGCAGTTCTTC. It translates to CASSPKAPDRVIYNEQFF.

The chain joins TRBV5-6 to TRBJ1-4, with 12 positions matching TRBD1. The CDR3 spans 17 residues. The V and J ends lost 4 bases and 7 bases, in that order; junction bases with no gene match: 11. Germline V gives CDR1 SGHDT, CDR2 YYEEEE. The CDR3 DNA is TGTGCCAGCAGCCCCGTGGGGACAGGGGGCTCTGGTGAAAAACTGTTTTTT. Residues: CASSPVGTGGSGEKLFF.

The V gene is TRBV18, the J gene TRBJ2-1, with 11 bases fitting TRBD2. V shed 6 bases, J shed 10 bases, and the junction held 8 bases outside the gene matches. This CDR3 region has 14 residues. CDR1 is KGHSH, CDR2 LQKENI, per germline. CDR3 sequence (DNA): TGTGCCAGCTCCACTAGCGGGGGCCTCAGAGAGCAGTTCTTC. Residues: CASSTSGGLREQFF.

The chain has TRBV18 and TRBJ1-2; perhaps TRBD1 as D (6 bases). Germline lookup yields CDR1 KGHSH and CDR2 LQKENI. V lost 0 bases and J lost 1, with 9 bases in between. This CDR3 spans 15 amino acids. CDR3 in amino acids: CASSPPTRGNYGYTF. In DNA, the CDR3 is TGTGCCAGCTCACCACCGACCAGGGGTAACTATGGCTACACCTTC.

This clone was counted between two and nine times. The chain recombines TRBV5-1 with TRBJ1-4, with 10 bases matching TRBD1. The V and J ends lost 7 bases and 0 bases, in that order; junction bases with no gene match: 6. The CDR3 sequence is 16 residues long. Germline CDR1 is SGHRS and CDR2 is YFSETQ. In DNA form, the CDR3 reads TGCGCCAGCCGGGACAGGGGTTTTGCAACTAATGAAAAACTGTTTTTT. Its translation: CASRDRGFATNEKLFF.

The chain has TRBV12-5 and TRBJ2-1; D unclear. From germline, CDR1 is LGHNT and CDR2 FRNRAP. CDR3 length: 14 residues. V lost 1 base and J lost 1, with 5 bases in between. CDR3 sequence reads: CASGLGNSYNEQFF. The CDR3 nucleotides are TGTGCTAGTGGTTTGGGGAATTCCTACAATGAGCAGTTCTTC. The complete variable domain, with remaining parts taken from reference TRBV12-5 and TRBJ2-1, reads DARVTQTPRHKVTEMGQEVTMRCQPILGHNTVFWYRQTMMQGLELLAYFRNRAPLDDSGMPKDRFSAEMPDATLATLKIQPSEPRDSAVYFCASGLGNSYNEQFFGPGTRLTVL.

The CDR3 protein is CASSRRGGAGNTIYF. The CDR3 DNA reads as TGTGCCAGTAGTAGGCGCGGGGGTGCTGGAAACACCATATATTTT. This rearrangement joins TRBV19 to TRBJ1-3; weak D call: TRBD1 (5 bases). The ends were cut back, 4 bases at V and 2 bases at J, with 12 bases in the middle. The CDR3 is made up of 15 amino acids. Per the germline V gene, CDR1 is LNHDA and CDR2 is SQIVND (reference sequence).

CDR3 DNA sequence: TGTGCCAGCAGTGAGGACAGGGTTTCGTACTTC. It specifies CASSEDRVSYF. The chain uses TRBV6-5 and TRBJ2-7; 8 bases match TRBD1. CDR1 and CDR2 from the germline V gene are MNHEY and SVGAGI. The length of the CDR3 is 11 residues. Trimming removed 5 bases from V and 12 bases from J; junction bases left unmatched: 6.

This rearrangement joins TRBV5-1 to TRBJ2-1, with D tentatively TRBD2 (6 bases). V lost 1 base, J lost 7 bases, and 9 bases lay in between. The CDR3 length is 13 residues. The germline V gene encodes CDR1 SGHRS and CDR2 YFSETQ. The CDR3 sequence: CASSLTSPNEQFF. The CDR3 DNA follows: TGCGCCAGCAGCTTGACTAGCCCGAATGAGCAGTTCTTC.